The 14 T cell receptor beta chains below all came from one sample that was sequenced in a study of cytomegalovirus exposure and HLA in healthy donors. Primers: 60 Vbeta forward and 13 Jbeta reverse. Measured with immunoSEQ multiplex PCR; TCRdb has only the in-frame clones, and not every one. Of around 100,000 clones listed, about three quarters were seen once; the top ten hold about 4.5%. Sequenced: PBMCs. The receptor source for this set is a male donor in good health and CMV-seropositive.

V gene TRBV10-2 combines with J gene TRBJ2-7; 11 bases align to TRBD2. Germline V gene sequence: CDR1 WSHSY, CDR2 SAAADI. After removal of 5 bases from V and 6 bases from J, the junction contained 9 bases not matched to a gene. The CDR3 sequence is 15 residues long. In DNA form, the CDR3 reads TGCGCCAGCAGTATAAACCTAGCGGGAGGATCCGAGCAGTACTTC. Translating gives CASSINLAGGSEQYF.

V gene TRBV7-9 combines with J gene TRBJ2-3, with unresolved D. The CDR3 consists of 15 residues. Germline V CDR1 and CDR2: SEHNR, FQNEAQ (reference sequence). The germline V and J ends were trimmed by 0 bases and 2 bases, with 9 bases remaining between them. Here the CDR3 reads CASSLASPTTDTQYF. In nucleotides, the CDR3 is TGTGCCAGCAGCTTAGCTAGCCCAACCACAGATACGCAGTATTTT.

The chain couples TRBV30 to TRBJ2-7; TRBD2 agrees at 7 bases. The CDR3 loop spans 12 amino acids. The V segment lost 4 bases and the J segment 2 bases; nucleotides outside the gene matches: 2. Germline lookup yields CDR1 GTSNPN and CDR2 SVGIG (reference sequence). CDR3 nucleotide sequence: TGTGCCTGGAATCGGGGGGCCTACGAGCAGTACTTC. This sequence encodes CAWNRGAYEQYF.

The V call is TRBV19, the J call TRBJ2-2, with a weak D call TRBD1 (6 bases). The ends were cut back, 6 bases at V and 4 bases at J, with 9 bases in the middle. The CDR3 runs 13 residues. Germline V gives CDR1 LNHDA, CDR2 SQIVND (reference sequence). Here the CDR3 reads CASSARGTGELFF. The CDR3 nucleotides are TGTGCCAGTAGCGCCAGGGGCACCGGGGAGCTGTTTTTT.

This clone was observed a single time. The genes are TRBV29-1 and TRBJ2-1; 8 nucleotides agree with TRBD1. This CDR3 has 13 amino acids. Germline V gives CDR1 SQVTM, CDR2 ANQGSEA. The V gene end was trimmed by 4 bases and the J gene end by 6 bases; junction bases not matched to a gene: 5. The CDR3 is CSVGQGTFNEQFF. In DNA, the CDR3 is TGCAGCGTTGGACAGGGGACCTTCAATGAGCAGTTCTTC.

This clone appeared once. The chain couples TRBV18 to TRBJ1-1; weak D call: TRBD1 (5 bases). The CDR3 has 14 amino acids. Germline V gives CDR1 KGHSH, CDR2 LQKENI. Trimming left V 6 bases short and J 3 bases short, with 14 bases between. The CDR3 here is CASSLGGGDTEAFF. CDR3 DNA sequence: TGTGCCAGCTCCCTCGGGGGGGGAGACACTGAAGCTTTCTTT.

The chain couples TRBV30 to TRBJ2-1, with D perhaps matching TRBD1 (5 bases). The CDR3 extends over 15 amino acids. Germline-derived CDR1 and CDR2 are GTSNPN and SVGIG (reference sequence). Trimming pared 7 bases from V and 2 bases from J, leaving 18 bases between. The CDR3 sequence is CASSRQGAPYNEQFF. The CDR3 DNA is TGTGCCTCCTCAAGGCAGGGCGCACCCTACAATGAGCAGTTCTTC.

A few counts support this clone. The genes are TRBV28 and TRBJ2-7; D call uncertain. V was trimmed by 6 bases and J by 0 bases, leaving 15 bases between them. This CDR3 has 15 amino acids. The germline V gene has CDR1 MDHEN and CDR2 SYDVKM. The CDR3 nucleotides are TGTGCCAGCAGCTGGTCTGACTCCCTCTCCTACGAGCAGTACTTC. This codes for CASSWSDSLSYEQYF.

The chain uses TRBV20-1 and TRBJ1-6, with D uncertain. CDR3 size: 11 residues. Germline V gene data show CDR1 as DFQATT and CDR2 as SNEGSKA (reference sequence). The ends were cut back, 4 bases at V and 9 bases at J, with 7 bases in the middle. The CDR3 spells CSAKESSPLHF. The CDR3 nucleotides read TGCAGTGCTAAAGAGAGTTCACCCCTCCACTTT.

This rearrangement joins TRBV2 to TRBJ1-3; D gene uncertain. V gave up 10 bases and J gave up 0 bases, with 16 bases separating them. The CDR3 has 15 residues. Germline V lookup: CDR1 SNHLY, CDR2 FYNNEI. CDR3 residues: CATTSSTASGNTIYF. DNA for the CDR3: TGTGCCACCACTTCGTCCACTGCCTCTGGAAACACCATATATTTT.

V and J are TRBV2 and TRBJ2-7, with a tentative D call TRBD1 (5 bases). The CDR3 has 14 amino acids. The V gene lost 5 bases and the J gene lost 2 bases, with 13 bases spanning the gap. Germline V lookup: CDR1 SNHLY, CDR2 FYNNEI. This CDR3 reads CASSPDSGPYEQYF. CDR3 nucleotides: TGTGCCAGCAGTCCAGACAGTGGGCCCTACGAGCAGTACTTC.

This clone showed up just a few times. This sequence joins TRBV19 and TRBJ2-7; maybe TRBD2 (5 bases). The CDR3 runs to 15 residues. Trimming stripped 5 bases from V and 0 bases from J, with 14 bases between. The germline V gene encodes CDR1 LNHDA and CDR2 SQIVND (reference sequence). CDR3: CASSPAGGLSYEQYF. In DNA form, the CDR3 reads TGTGCCAGTAGTCCGGCGGGCGGACTCTCCTACGAGCAGTACTTC.

The V gene is TRBV29-1, the J gene TRBJ1-2, with D possibly matching TRBD1 (6 bases). This CDR3 is 12 amino acids long. CDR1 is SQVTM and CDR2 is ANQGSEA in the germline V gene. The germline V and J ends were trimmed by 3 bases and 3 bases, with 8 bases remaining between them. The CDR3 here is CSVDRGDYGYTF. In DNA, the CDR3 is TGCAGCGTTGACAGGGGCGACTATGGCTACACCTTC. The full variable domain, rest sourced from reference TRBV29-1 and TRBJ1-2, is SAVISQKPSRDICQRGTSLTIQCQVDSQVTMMFWYRQQPGQSLTLIATANQGSEATYESGFVIDKFPISRPNLTFSTLTVSNMSPEDSSIYLCSVDRGDYGYTFGSGTRLTVV.

V gene TRBV11-2 combines with J gene TRBJ1-1; D unresolved. Germline lookup yields CDR1 SGHAT and CDR2 FQNNGV. Trimming stripped 5 bases from V and 0 bases from J, with 10 bases between. This CDR3 is 14 amino acids long. In nucleotides, the CDR3 is TGTGCCAGCAGCCCTAACGGTGTGAACACTGAAGCTTTCTTT. Its translation: CASSPNGVNTEAFF.